This T cell receptor beta chain derives from a study of T cell responses to AZD1222 COVID-19 vaccine. Germline V gene sequence: CDR1 MDHEN, CDR2 SYDVKM. The CDR3 spans 15 residues. Trimming took off 6 bases at V and 3 bases at J, with 18 bases between the two ends. Sequenced by immunoSEQ multiplex PCR; TCRdb stores in-frame clones only, minus some. The data show 110,000 to 150,000 clones, 93% seen once. V gene TRBV28 combines with J gene TRBJ2-7, with a tentative D call TRBD1 (5 bases). The source material was peripheral blood, sampled after recovery from COVID-19. The TCR comes from an adult who had recovered from COVID-19. The CDR3 DNA follows: TGTGCCAGCAGCCTACCGCGGCAGGGCGGCTACGAGCAGTACTTC. Residues: CASSLPRQGGYEQYF.